These 22 T cell receptor beta chains came from one sample sequenced in a study of cytomegalovirus exposure and HLA in healthy donors. This PCR relied on a set of 60 Vbeta primers and 13 Jbeta primers. Clones were sequenced by immunoSEQ multiplex PCR, and TCRdb holds only the in-frame ones, with some missing. The sample yields some 130,000 clones, 87% seen once. Sequenced: PBMCs. These receptors were taken from a woman aged 30 to 39 in good health and CMV-seronegative.

With regard to this clone: Other nucleotide sequences from this sample produce the same CDR3. The V call is TRBV28, the J call TRBJ1-5; 8 bases are a match to TRBD1. V was pared by 6 bases and J by 9 bases, with 4 bases of the junction left unmatched. This CDR3 contains 12 residues. Germline loops: CDR1 MDHEN, CDR2 SYDVKM. Here the CDR3 DNA reads TGTGCCAGCAGGGGCACAGGGGGGCCCCAGCATTTT. Residues: CASRGTGGPQHF.

The chain links TRBV4-1 to TRBJ1-1, with unresolved D. Germline CDR1 reads MGHRA; CDR2 reads YSYEKL. V dropped 1 base and J dropped 0 bases, with 12 bases sitting between them. The CDR3 extends over 16 amino acids. CDR3 amino acids: CASSQGGGAMNTEAFF. Here the CDR3 DNA reads TGCGCCAGCAGCCAAGGCGGTGGAGCTATGAACACTGAAGCTTTCTTT.

The chain uses TRBV7-9 and TRBJ1-2; 7 positions agree with TRBD1. V shed 7 bases, J shed 6 bases, and the junction held 14 bases outside the gene matches. CDR3 length: 15 residues. Germline assignment: CDR1 SEHNR and CDR2 FQNEAQ (reference sequence). The CDR3 DNA reads TGTGCCAGCACCGATCTAGGGGGCAGAGGGGATGGCTACACCTTC. Amino acids: CASTDLGGRGDGYTF.

The chain employs TRBV30 and TRBJ1-2; D call uncertain. The CDR3 covers 15 residues. The V end was cut by 0 bases, the J end by 4 bases, with 15 bases between. The germline V gene encodes CDR1 GTSNPN and CDR2 SVGIG (reference sequence). This CDR3 reads CAWSVLRGNRYGYTF. The CDR3 bases are TGTGCCTGGAGTGTGTTGAGAGGCAATCGCTATGGCTACACCTTC.

The V and J genes are TRBV14 and TRBJ2-7; the D gene is possibly TRBD1 (6 bases). The V gene's germline CDR1 is SGHDN and CDR2 FVKESK. Between the trimmed V and J ends, which lost 4 bases and 3 bases, there was a span of 13 bases. CDR3 length: 14 residues. CDR3 DNA: TGTGCCAGCAGCCGCGGACAGTCGGGCTACGAGCAGTACTTC. This encodes CASSRGQSGYEQYF. Looking up the rest from reference TRBV14 and TRBJ2-7 gives the full variable domain: EAGVTQFPSHSVIEKGQTVTLRCDPISGHDNLYWYRRVMGKEIKFLLHFVKESKQDESGMPNNRFLAERTGGTYSTLKVQPAELEDSGVYFCASSRGQSGYEQYFGPGTRLTVT.

Concerning this clone itself: A read error may account for a junction end that differs from germline. The V call is TRBV7-9, the J call TRBJ2-5, with TRBD2 as a possible D gene (7 bases). The CDR3 runs to 16 residues. CDR1 and CDR2 (germline): SEHNR, FQNEAQ (reference sequence). The CDR3 DNA reads TGTTCCAGCAGCTTCATCCGGGGGGCCTATGGGGAGACCCAGTACTTC. Translation gives CSSSFIRGAYGETQYF.

The sample holds one count of this clone. V usage is TRBV6-1 and J usage is TRBJ1-2; 7 bases are a match to TRBD1. CDR1 and CDR2 from the germline V gene are MNHNS and SASEGT. This CDR3 has 13 residues. The V gene end was trimmed by 6 bases and the J gene end by 4 bases; junction bases not matched to a gene: 5. The CDR3 DNA follows: TGTGCCAGCAGGACCGGGACAGTCTATGGCTACACCTTC. Translation: CASRTGTVYGYTF.

This chain uses TRBV5-1 with TRBJ2-3, with TRBD1 identical over 11 bases. Trimming at V came to 4 bases and at J to 4 bases, leaving 8 bases not matched to a gene. The CDR3 is made up of 16 amino acids. Germline-derived CDR1 and CDR2 are SGHRS and YFSETQ. The CDR3 protein is CASSPGQGAQADTQYF. CDR3 DNA: TGCGCCAGCAGCCCCGGACAGGGGGCGCAGGCAGATACGCAGTATTTT. Together with reference TRBV5-1 and TRBJ2-3, the CDR3 gives the full variable domain: KAGVTQTPRYLIKTRGQQVTLSCSPISGHRSVSWYQQTPGQGLQFLFEYFSETQRNKGNFPGRFSGRQFSNSRSEMNVSTLELGDSALYLCASSPGQGAQADTQYFGPGTRLTVL.

The V gene is TRBV2, the J gene TRBJ1-4, with 7 bases identical to TRBD1. The CDR3 extends over 15 amino acids. Germline V gives CDR1 SNHLY, CDR2 FYNNEI. With 1 base clipped from V and 5 bases from J, the junction kept 4 bases outside the gene matches. As DNA, the CDR3 is TGTGCCAGCAGTGAAGACGGGACAGAGAATGAAAAACTGTTTTTT. Its translation: CASSEDGTENEKLFF. The whole variable domain, filled in from reference TRBV2 and TRBJ1-4, reads EPEVTQTPSHQVTQMGQEVILRCVPISNHLYFYWYRQILGQKVEFLVSFYNNEISEKSEIFDDQFSVERPDGSNFTLKIRSTKLEDSAMYFCASSEDGTENEKLFFGSGTQLSVL.

This rearrangement joins TRBV5-4 to TRBJ1-2; 12 nucleotides align to TRBD1. The CDR3 runs to 17 residues. Germline CDR1 SGHNT, CDR2 YYREEE (reference sequence). The trim removed 3 bases at V and 8 bases at J, leaving 14 bases unmatched. The CDR3 reads CASSSGTGGPFLEGYTF. Written as DNA, the CDR3 is TGTGCCAGCAGCTCCGGGACAGGGGGCCCTTTTTTGGAGGGCTACACCTTC.

The gene calls are TRBV7-9 and TRBJ1-1; 10 bases align to TRBD1. With V trimmed by 5 bases and J by 3 bases, 3 bases remained unmatched. The germline V gene encodes CDR1 SEHNR and CDR2 FQNEAQ (reference sequence). This CDR3 is built from 14 residues. CDR3 protein: CASSVGQGDTEAFF. In DNA, the CDR3 is TGTGCCAGCAGCGTCGGACAGGGGGACACTGAAGCTTTCTTT.

The rearrangement uses TRBV2 and TRBJ1-6; 7 bases are shared with TRBD1. Germline V gene sequence: CDR1 SNHLY, CDR2 FYNNEI. The CDR3 totals 17 residues. V dropped 4 bases and J dropped 7; count of bases not matched to a gene: 13. The CDR3 is CASSGVTGLRNNSPLHF. As DNA, the CDR3 is TGTGCCAGCAGTGGGGTGACAGGGCTCAGAAACAATTCACCCCTCCACTTT.

This clone was seen a handful of times. The rearrangement links TRBV6-1 to TRBJ2-3, with a weak D call TRBD1 (5 bases). The CDR3 is 14 amino acids. V lost 2 bases and J lost 3, with 9 bases in between. CDR1 and CDR2 (germline): MNHNS, SASEGT. The CDR3 sequence: CASSERGWTDTQYF. CDR3 bases: TGTGCCAGCAGTGAAAGGGGATGGACAGATACGCAGTATTTT.

The chain employs TRBV2 and TRBJ2-2; the match to TRBD1 covers 8 bases. Germline V gene sequence: CDR1 SNHLY, CDR2 FYNNEI. This CDR3 is built from 14 residues. The V segment lost 7 bases and the J segment 1 base; nucleotides outside the gene matches: 2. CDR3 region: CASNGQGNTGELFF. CDR3 DNA sequence: TGTGCCAGCAATGGACAGGGGAACACCGGGGAGCTGTTTTTT.

The rearrangement uses TRBV19 and TRBJ2-3; D is ambiguous. V was trimmed by 4 bases and J by 4 bases, leaving 9 bases between them. The germline V gene has CDR1 LNHDA and CDR2 SQIVND (reference sequence). This CDR3 has 13 amino acids. The CDR3 DNA sequence: TGTGCCAGTAGTAGCGGTATCCCAGATACGCAGTATTTT. Translation gives CASSSGIPDTQYF.

The chain joins TRBV27 to TRBJ2-7; 8 positions match TRBD1. V gave up 8 bases and J gave up 2 bases; unmatched junction bases: 5. The CDR3 is 13 residues long. Germline CDR1 MNHEY, CDR2 SMNVEV (reference sequence). CDR3 sequence (DNA): TGTGCCAGCGCGACAGGGGTAACCTACGAGCAGTACTTC. The encoded protein is CASATGVTYEQYF.

This chain links TRBV29-1 with TRBJ2-1, with D possibly matching TRBD2 (5 bases). Germline values: CDR1 SQVTM, CDR2 ANQGSEA. Trimming took 1 base from V and 6 from J, leaving 19 bases between them. The CDR3 runs 16 residues. The CDR3 DNA is TGCAGCGTTGAAGGCACGGACTCCCGAACTGTCAATGAGCAGTTCTTC. Translating it yields CSVEGTDSRTVNEQFF.

This clone has only one observation. The genes are TRBV18 and TRBJ1-5; D is possibly TRBD1 (6 bases). The CDR3 length is 13 residues. The V gene lost 1 base and the J gene lost 5 bases, with 6 bases spanning the gap. The germline gives CDR1 KGHSH, CDR2 LQKENI. DNA of the CDR3: TGTGCCAGCTCACCACAGGGGGATCAGCCCCAGCATTTT. It translates to CASSPQGDQPQHF.

In DNA form, the CDR3 reads TGTGCCAGCAGCTTAGTTGGTTTGCTAGCCGACAATGAGCAGTTCTTC. Encoded protein: CASSLVGLLADNEQFF. The V call is TRBV11-2, the J call TRBJ2-1; the D gene is possibly TRBD2 (5 bases). Germline values: CDR1 SGHAT, CDR2 FQNNGV. The CDR3 is 16 residues long. V lost 1 base, J lost 5 bases, and 15 bases lay in between.

The chain recombines TRBV27 with TRBJ2-3; 7 nucleotides agree with TRBD2. CDR1 is MNHEY, CDR2 SMNVEV, per germline (reference sequence). Trimming took 6 bases from V and 3 from J; bases not matched to a gene: 6. This CDR3 is built from 14 residues. Written as DNA, the CDR3 is TGTGCCAGCAGCTACGGACTAGGGACAGATACGCAGTATTTT. Protein sequence: CASSYGLGTDTQYF.

Here the CDR3 DNA reads TGTGCCAGCAGCCCCGGGCCGGGACAGGGTACTGAAAAACTGTTTTTT. Amino acids: CASSPGPGQGTEKLFF. V is TRBV5-4 and J is TRBJ1-4, with TRBD1 identical over 9 bases. Germline trimming cut 4 bases from V and 7 bases from J; bases unmatched to any gene: 11. Looked up from germline, CDR1 is SGHNT and CDR2 is YYREEE (reference sequence). The CDR3 has 16 residues.

The chain joins TRBV20-1 to TRBJ2-7; D perhaps matches TRBD1 (6 bases). V lost 7 bases and J 4 bases, leaving 8 bases between the germline ends. The CDR3 has 10 residues. CDR1 and CDR2 from the germline V gene are DFQATT and SNEGSKA (reference sequence). Here the CDR3 reads CSVGGYEQYF. Here the CDR3 DNA reads TGCAGTGTAGGGGGATACGAGCAGTACTTC.